This T cell receptor beta chain derives from a study of T-cell reconstitution after alpha-beta-depleted transplantation in children. Germline lookup yields CDR1 MNHEY and CDR2 SVGAGI. V was shortened by 2 bases and J by 4 bases, with 11 bases between the two germline ends. The CDR3 is made up of 15 amino acids. This clonotype was detected a few times. Its cognate antigen is unknown. Findings and limits, study-wide: The origin of alpha-beta T cells about two months after transplant was reportedly several hundred expanded graft clones. It was newly produced T cells that mostly accounted for T-cell counts and diversity one year after transplant. For some patients, TCRbeta diversity was high at day 60 because of recipient T cells and thymic progenitors that survived.

Unique molecular identifiers were incorporated when the TCRbeta library was constructed. In TCRdb, the PCR reads were re-called with MiXCR into one record per CDR3 protein. The profile shows hundreds of thousands of distinct CDR3 sequences, around 13% of them singletons. This chain links TRBV6-5 with TRBJ2-2, with TRBD2 as a possible D gene (5 bases). This specimen consisted of PBMCs, obtained before TCRalphabeta/CD19-depleted stem cell transplant. This TCR derives from a girl aged 2 to 9 with congenital amegakaryocytic thrombocytopenia, due to receive a stem cell transplant. The CDR3 reads CASSYEGVVTGELFF. The DNA of the CDR3 is TGTGCCAGCAGTTACGAGGGAGTAGTCACCGGGGAGCTGTTTTTT.